The 27 T cell receptor beta chains below were found in one sample sequenced in a study. MiXCR, run by TCRdb on the 5' RACE reads, gives a single entry per CDR3 protein. The sample lists about 59,000 distinct CDR3 sequences, less than 25% occurring once. Treg sorting used a CD4+CD25+CD127-/low gate. Sequences were obtained from tumor-infiltrating Tregs sorted from the breast tumor. These receptor sequences come from a female donor with breast cancer.

This clonotype occurred many times. The chain has TRBV5-1 and TRBJ2-3; TRBD2 might be the D (6 bases). Germline loops: CDR1 SGHRS, CDR2 YFSETQ. The germline V and J ends were trimmed by 7 bases and 0 bases, with 12 bases remaining between them. This CDR3 contains 14 residues. The CDR3 protein is CASDRERSTDTQYF. CDR3 DNA: TGCGCCAGCGACCGGGAGCGGAGCACAGATACGCAGTATTTT.

This clonotype was detected only a few times. The genes are TRBV12-3 or TRBV12-4 and TRBJ1-5; D ambiguous. V lost 5 bases, J lost 4 bases, and 6 bases lay in between. This CDR3 region has 12 residues. CDR3 protein: CASSLHNQPQHF. The CDR3 DNA is TGTGCCAGCAGTCTCCATAATCAGCCCCAGCATTTT.

This clonotype was observed a few times. With a much larger clone just one base away, this may be a read error. The genes are TRBV5-1 and TRBJ1-4; no clear D. The CDR3 extends over 15 amino acids. Germline V gene lookup returns CDR1 SGHRS and CDR2 YFSETQ. The CDR3 sequence is CASSLGNLINEELFF. As DNA, the CDR3 is TGCGCCAGCAGCTTGGGGAACTTGATTAATGAAGAACTGTTTTTT.

As regards this clonotype: It is likely a read error, because the conserved phenylalanine at the end of the CDR3 is missing. The rearrangement joins TRBV5-1 to TRBJ2-5, with D tentatively TRBD1 or TRBD2 (5 bases each). The CDR3 has 15 amino acids. Germline V gives CDR1 SGHRS, CDR2 YFSETQ. V shed 4 bases and J shed 5 bases, with 18 bases lying between them. CDR3 amino acids: CASSPLDGTRETQYL. The CDR3 DNA is TGCGCCAGCAGCCCGCTCGACGGGACCAGGGAGACCCAGTACCTC.

In this sample, this clonotype turned up a few times. The genes are TRBV5-1 and TRBJ1-5; D not resolved. Between the trimmed V and J ends, which lost 4 bases and 0 bases, there was a span of 14 bases. CDR1 and CDR2 (germline): SGHRS, YFSETQ. There are 16 residues in the CDR3. The CDR3 spells CASSPTPGRSNQPQHF. CDR3 nucleotides: TGCGCCAGCAGCCCAACCCCGGGCCGTAGCAATCAGCCCCAGCATTTT.

This clonotype was detected ten times or more. The chain recombines TRBV5-1 with TRBJ2-1, with a weak D call TRBD2 (6 bases). CDR3 length: 16 amino acids. Trimming pared 2 bases from V and 3 bases from J, leaving 15 bases between. CDR1 and CDR2 (germline): SGHRS, YFSETQ. Here the CDR3 reads CASSFRESGHYNEQFF. The CDR3 DNA sequence: TGCGCCAGCAGCTTTCGTGAGAGCGGGCACTACAATGAGCAGTTCTTC.

The V gene is TRBV28, the J gene TRBJ1-2; D is perhaps TRBD1 (5 bases). The CDR3 has 12 residues. Per the germline V gene, CDR1 is MDHEN and CDR2 is SYDVKM. The V end lost 8 bases, the J end lost 4 bases, and 11 bases lay between the germline ends. CDR3 DNA sequence: TGTGCCAGCGGTGTGGGGACCTATGGCTACACCTTC. Protein product: CASGVGTYGYTF.

Turning to this clonotype: Since a much larger clone is just one base distant, this may be a read error. The chain couples TRBV6-1 to TRBJ2-1, with TRBD2 matching 11 bases. This CDR3 comprises 15 residues. Looked up from germline, CDR1 is MNHNS and CDR2 is SASEGT. The CDR3 here is CVSRGVSGRALEQFF. CDR3 coding DNA: TGTGTCAGCAGGGGTGTTAGCGGGAGGGCGCTTGAGCAGTTCTTC.

This clonotype came up many times. The chain employs TRBV20-1 and TRBJ2-5; D not resolved. This CDR3 has 12 residues. Trimming took 4 bases from V and 0 from J, leaving 6 bases between them. CDR1 DFQATT and CDR2 SNEGSKA come from the germline V gene (reference sequence). As DNA, the CDR3 is TGCAGTGCTACCCACCACCAAGAGACCCAGTACTTC. Translated: CSATHHQETQYF.

This clonotype was recorded a few times. One end of the junction varies from germline; a read error may be responsible. The chain links TRBV6-2 or TRBV6-3 to TRBJ1-5, with 10 bases that match TRBD1. Germline V gene lookup returns CDR1 MNHEY and CDR2 SVGEGT. The CDR3 consists of 16 residues. CDR3 in amino acids: CVSSYRQGALRQPQHF. The CDR3 coding sequence is TGTGTCAGCAGTTACAGACAGGGGGCCCTCCGGCAGCCCCAGCATTTT.

This clonotype showed up just a few times. The junction departs from germline at one end; a sequencing error may be responsible. The chain employs TRBV11-2 and TRBJ2-1; D is possibly TRBD1 (6 bases). Germline-derived CDR1 and CDR2 are SGHAT and FQNNGV. The CDR3 length is 15 residues. Here the CDR3 DNA reads TGTGCCAGCAGCATAGATACAGGGTCCTACAATGAGCAGTTCTTC. It translates to CASSIDTGSYNEQFF.

This clonotype was counted at least ten times. The chain combines TRBV5-1 with TRBJ2-3; tentatively, D is TRBD1 or TRBD2 (5 bases each). The V end was cut by 4 bases, the J end by 2 bases, with 8 bases between. Germline CDR1 SGHRS, CDR2 YFSETQ. CDR3 length: 13 amino acids. The CDR3 loop reads CASSAGTTDTQYF. The CDR3 region has the DNA TGCGCCAGCAGCGCCGGGACCACAGATACGCAGTATTTT.

The chain uses TRBV7-8 and TRBJ1-6; D possibly corresponds to TRBD1 (5 bases). Germline values: CDR1 SGHVS, CDR2 FQNEAQ. V lost 5 bases and J lost 8, with 13 bases in between. CDR3 length: 14 residues. The CDR3: CASSPGHGDSPLHF. The CDR3 nucleotides are TGTGCCAGCAGCCCCGGACATGGGGATTCACCCCTCCACTTT.

The V call is TRBV28, the J call TRBJ2-3, with D possibly matching TRBD2 (6 bases). The V gene lost 6 bases and the J gene lost 10 bases, with 11 bases spanning the gap. This CDR3 is 11 amino acids long. Germline assignment: CDR1 MDHEN and CDR2 SYDVKM. CDR3 amino acids: CASSLTRAQYF. The CDR3 coding sequence is TGTGCCAGCAGCCTGACTAGGGCGCAGTATTTT.

The chain is built from TRBV15 and TRBJ1-2, with 8 nucleotides matching TRBD1. Per the germline V gene, CDR1 is LNHNV and CDR2 is YYDKDF (reference sequence). The CDR3 extends over 13 amino acids. V lost 3 bases and J lost 7; bases outside the gene matches: 4. The CDR3, as DNA: TGTGCCACCAGCAGGCAGGGGGCAGGTGGCTACACCTTC. It is translated as CATSRQGAGGYTF.

This sequence joins TRBV7-9 and TRBJ1-1; D uncertain. The V end was cut by 7 bases, the J end by 3 bases, with 18 bases between. Looked up from germline, CDR1 is SEHNR and CDR2 is FQNEAQ (reference sequence). This CDR3 is 15 amino acids long. As DNA, the CDR3 is TGTGCCAGCATCTTTTGGCCAACTCGGGACACTGAAGCTTTCTTT. Its protein is CASIFWPTRDTEAFF.

Only a few counts were recorded for this clonotype. CDR3 amino acids: CASSPDRVITDTQYF. The CDR3 nucleotides are TGCGCCAGCAGCCCGGACAGGGTAATCACAGATACGCAGTATTTT. J is TRBJ2-3 and V is TRBV5-1; TRBD1 agrees at 8 bases. The CDR3 covers 15 residues. V lost 4 bases and J lost 2; bases outside the gene matches: 6. Germline V gene lookup returns CDR1 SGHRS and CDR2 YFSETQ.

The genes are TRBV20-1 and TRBJ1-2; D is possibly TRBD1 (5 bases). Trimming removed 3 bases at V and 4 bases at J, with 9 bases between. The germline CDR1 and CDR2 sequences are DFQATT and SNEGSKA (reference sequence). This CDR3 contains 12 residues. The CDR3 is CSARGQSYGYTF. CDR3 bases: TGCAGTGCTAGGGGGCAGTCCTATGGCTACACCTTC.

This clonotype has more than one count but fewer than ten. CDR3 sequence: CASSPQGIGQPQHF. The CDR3, as DNA: TGCGCCAGCAGTCCACAGGGGATTGGTCAGCCCCAGCATTTT. The rearrangement uses TRBV10-1 and TRBJ1-5, with 7 positions matching TRBD1. Germline assignment: CDR1 WNHNN and CDR2 SYGVQD (reference sequence). Trimming cost V 5 bases and J 6 bases; bases outside gene matches: 7. The length of the CDR3 is 14 residues.

In this sample, this clonotype turned up a few times. The rearrangement joins TRBV20-1 to TRBJ1-1; D perhaps matches TRBD1 (5 bases). Germline CDR1 and CDR2: DFQATT and SNEGSKA (reference sequence). The V and J ends lost 5 bases and 1 base respectively, with 14 bases between them. The CDR3 extends over 14 amino acids. Here the CDR3 DNA reads TGCAGTGCTGGCGGGGGAACAGGGAACACTGAAGCTTTCTTT. It translates to CSAGGGTGNTEAFF.

This clonotype was seen a handful of times. V usage is TRBV28 and J usage is TRBJ1-3; a weak D match, TRBD1 (6 bases). Trimming pared 6 bases from V and 4 bases from J, leaving 16 bases between. Germline CDR1 reads MDHEN; CDR2 reads SYDVKM. The CDR3 consists of 15 residues. The CDR3 sequence is CASSTTGRAGNTIYF. CDR3 DNA sequence: TGTGCCAGCAGCACCACAGGGCGAGCGGGAAACACCATATATTTT.

The chain links TRBV12-3 or TRBV12-4 to TRBJ1-5; TRBD1 is a possible D gene (5 bases). The CDR3 covers 13 residues. V was clipped by 7 bases and J by 2 bases, with 9 bases between them. CDR3 DNA: TGTGCCAGCAAGCAGGGTCGCAATCAGCCCCAGCATTTT. It specifies CASKQGRNQPQHF.

The rearrangement links TRBV18 to TRBJ1-1; D call uncertain. The CDR3 loop spans 17 amino acids. The V gene's germline CDR1 is KGHSH and CDR2 LQKENI. Trimming took 6 bases from V and 1 from J, leaving 21 bases between them. The CDR3 DNA sequence: TGTGCCAGCTCCCTTAACACCCTTGGAGGAAAGAACACTGAAGCTTTCTTT. Translating it yields CASSLNTLGGKNTEAFF. The full variable domain, in which reference TRBV18 and TRBJ1-1 provide the parts outside the CDR3, is NAGVMQNPRHLVRRRGQEARLRCSPMKGHSHVYWYRQLPEEGLKFMVYLQKENIIDESGMPKERFSAEFPKEGPSILRIQQVVRGDSAAYFCASSLNTLGGKNTEAFFGQGTRLTVV.

There are a few counts of this clonotype. The chain is built from TRBV7-2 and TRBJ2-3; D tentatively fits TRBD1 or TRBD2 (6 bases each). This CDR3 comprises 17 residues. Between the trimmed V and J ends, which lost 1 base and 0 bases, there was a span of 14 bases. Germline V gene lookup returns CDR1 SGHTA and CDR2 FQGNSA. The CDR3 here is CASSLERGTPSTDTQYF. The CDR3 bases are TGTGCCAGCAGCTTAGAGCGCGGGACACCCAGCACAGATACGCAGTATTTT.

This clonotype is a singleton in its sample. A read error is possible here, since a much larger clone lies one base away. The chain carries TRBV20-1 and TRBJ1-1; D is uncertain. V lost 6 bases and J 6 bases, leaving 14 bases between the germline ends. From germline, CDR1 is DFQATT and CDR2 SNEGSKA (reference sequence). This CDR3 comprises 12 residues. This chain's CDR3 is CSAGRPAAEAFF. CDR3 coding DNA: TGCAGTGCCGGGAGGCCAGCGGCTGAAGCTTTCTTT.

The rearrangement joins TRBV14 to TRBJ1-2; TRBD1 might be the D (5 bases). Trimming left V 4 bases short and J 4 bases short, with 16 bases between. The germline V gene has CDR1 SGHDN and CDR2 FVKESK. The CDR3 consists of 15 residues. CDR3 nucleotides: TGTGCCAGCAGCCTCTCCGGGGGTAGGGGCTATGGCTACACCTTC. Translated, it gives CASSLSGGRGYGYTF. The full variable domain, completed using reference TRBV14 and TRBJ1-2, is EAGVTQFPSHSVIEKGQTVTLRCDPISGHDNLYWYRRVMGKEIKFLLHFVKESKQDESGMPNNRFLAERTGGTYSTLKVQPAELEDSGVYFCASSLSGGRGYGYTFGSGTRLTVV.

The chain joins TRBV7-8 to TRBJ2-1, with D tentatively TRBD2 (6 bases). Trimming took 5 bases from V and 7 from J, leaving 21 bases between them. From germline, CDR1 is SGHVS and CDR2 FQNEAQ. There are 16 residues in the CDR3. The CDR3 DNA reads TGTGCCAGCAGCCCGTTTGGACGGGACTGGAGGAATGAGCAGTTCTTC. Protein sequence: CASSPFGRDWRNEQFF.